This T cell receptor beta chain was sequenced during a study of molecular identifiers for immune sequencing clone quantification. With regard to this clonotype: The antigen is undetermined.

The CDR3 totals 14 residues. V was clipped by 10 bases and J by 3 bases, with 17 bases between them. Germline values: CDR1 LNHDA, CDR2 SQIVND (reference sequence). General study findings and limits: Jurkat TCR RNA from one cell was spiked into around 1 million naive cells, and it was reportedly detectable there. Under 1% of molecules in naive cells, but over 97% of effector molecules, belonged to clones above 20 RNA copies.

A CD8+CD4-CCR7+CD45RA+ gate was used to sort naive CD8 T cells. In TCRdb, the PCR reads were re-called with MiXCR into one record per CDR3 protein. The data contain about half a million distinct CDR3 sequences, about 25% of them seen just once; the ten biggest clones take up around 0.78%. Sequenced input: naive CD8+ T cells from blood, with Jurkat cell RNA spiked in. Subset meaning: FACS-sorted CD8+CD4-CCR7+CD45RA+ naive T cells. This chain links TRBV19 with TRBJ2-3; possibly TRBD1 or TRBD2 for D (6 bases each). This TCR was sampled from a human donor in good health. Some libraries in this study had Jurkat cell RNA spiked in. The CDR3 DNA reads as TGTGCCACCGGGGACTGGGGGGCGACAGATACGCAGTATTTT. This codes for CATGDWGATDTQYF. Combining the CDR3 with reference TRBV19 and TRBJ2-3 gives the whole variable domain DGGITQSPKYLFRKEGQNVTLSCEQNLNHDAMYWYRQDPGQGLRLIYYSQIVNDFQKGDIAEGYSVSREKKESFPLTVTSAQKNPTAFYLCATGDWGATDTQYFGPGTRLTVL.